This TCR beta chain was profiled in a study of cytomegalovirus exposure and HLA in healthy donors. A remark on this clone: Its specificity is not known.

This CDR3 is 14 amino acids long. Trimming took 5 bases from V and 7 from J; bases not matched to a gene: 7. Germline V gene lookup returns CDR1 SGHAT and CDR2 FQNNGV. 60 Vbeta and 13 Jbeta primers were used in PCR. In the original processing: Later reanalysis found 70 million to 95 million unique TCR beta chains, 10 million to 12 million of them shared. Profiled with immunoSEQ multiplex PCR; TCRdb holds only in-frame clones, not every one. The V and J calls and clone size were taken over from that table, and D and trimming were inferred from the DNA. The sample shows some 190,000 clones, 78% of them seen only once. Study results and caveats: In a later analysis, CMV-associated beta chains were mostly HLA-associated, it appeared. Cytomegalovirus status was reportedly diagnosed by the classifier with high specificity and sensitivity. A later analysis found TCR association rates differed by HLA locus, highest for DRB1 and lowest for HLA-C.

Sequencing was done on a sample of PBMCs. The sequence was obtained from a female donor in good health and CMV-seronegative. The chain has TRBV11-2 and TRBJ2-1, with TRBD1 identical over 8 bases. The chain's CDR3 is CASSTPDRVNEQFF. In DNA, the CDR3 is TGTGCCAGCAGCACCCCGGACAGGGTGAATGAGCAGTTCTTC.